This T cell receptor (beta chain) was observed in a study of blood T cell repertoires in COVID-19. The table came from immunoSEQ multiplex PCR; TCRdb's copy has only in-frame clones and leaves some out. The profile shows 150,000 to 200,000 clones, approximately 84% of them singletons. Germline V gene sequence: CDR1 LNHDA, CDR2 SQIVND (reference sequence). The CDR3 is 13 amino acids. V gave up 3 bases and J gave up 8 bases, with 13 bases separating them. The clonotype originates from a man aged 45 to 65 who had recovered from COVID-19. Sequencing input: PBMCs or T cells enriched from blood (not recorded which). The chain recombines TRBV19 with TRBJ1-1; D call uncertain. The CDR3 loop is CASSISLTVEAFF. The DNA for the CDR3 is TGTGCCAGTAGTATTTCCCTGACTGTCGAAGCTTTCTTT. Complete variable domain (other parts from reference TRBV19 and TRBJ1-1): DGGITQSPKYLFRKEGQNVTLSCEQNLNHDAMYWYRQDPGQGLRLIYYSQIVNDFQKGDIAEGYSVSREKKESFPLTVTSAQKNPTAFYLCASSISLTVEAFFGQGTRLTVV.